These T cell receptor beta chains were read from a single sample in a study of blood T cells in healthy people across ages. TCRdb re-derived calls from the 5' RACE reads in MiXCR, one entry per CDR3 protein. Altogether around 780,000 distinct CDR3 sequences are present, about 61% being singletons, with the ten largest covering about a quarter. The source material was blood. The receptors originated from a man aged 35-49 years in good health. Each CDR3 is given with its conserved first and last residue. Each record gives: V gene, CDR3 protein.

TRBV12-3/TRBV12-4 | CASTRGSGRAYKQYF
TRBV4-3 | CASSQESGGADTQYF
TRBV29-1 | CSVGSDREANYGYTF
TRBV28 | CASSWAGTGWQNTEAFF
TRBV20-1 | CSAPASSTEKLFF
TRBV29-1 | CSVTQTGTYEQYF
TRBV6-1 | CASRTTGLQFNEQFF
TRBV10-3 | CAMRNRDSNGQYF
TRBV5-1 | CASSFYRMENSYNEQFF
TRBV20-1 | CSALGGVPNSPLHF
TRBV12-3/TRBV12-4 | CASRKDITIGGYTF
TRBV7-3 | CASSPQGAGNYEQYF
TRBV25-1 | CASSEYSLSGGSGFNTEAFF
TRBV9 | CASSVGGASPRDSEQYF
TRBV5-1 | CASSLDPGLDYTF
TRBV12-3/TRBV12-4 | CASSRQAGTSIYNEQFF
TRBV5-1 | CASSPLPRDAAGANVLTF
TRBV20-1 | CSAREQRGTRYF
TRBV7-2 | CASSFLTSGSSEQYF
TRBV11-3 | CASSPPSRTTYEQYF
TRBV11-2 | CASSTRDSQGTQYF
TRBV28 | CASSLVGEGLRDTQYF
TRBV6-1 | CASRITGGWETQYF
TRBV6-6 | CASRLGQGPPNQPQHF
TRBV13 | CASSQGQLPGANVLTF
TRBV28 | CASRITGTGELFF
TRBV20-1 | CSARAGASPQHF
TRBV20-1 | CSARKLAGVPDTQYF
TRBV6-2/TRBV6-3 | CASSGREGTTYTQYF